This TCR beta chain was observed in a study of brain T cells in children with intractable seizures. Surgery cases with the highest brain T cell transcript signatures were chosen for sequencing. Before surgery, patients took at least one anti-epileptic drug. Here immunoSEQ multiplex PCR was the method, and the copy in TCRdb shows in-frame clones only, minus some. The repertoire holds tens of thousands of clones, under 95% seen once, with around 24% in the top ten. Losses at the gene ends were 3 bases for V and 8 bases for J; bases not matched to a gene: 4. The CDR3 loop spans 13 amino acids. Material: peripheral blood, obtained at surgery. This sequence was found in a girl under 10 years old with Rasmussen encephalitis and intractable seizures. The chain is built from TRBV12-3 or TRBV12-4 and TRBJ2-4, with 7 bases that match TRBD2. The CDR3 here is CASSLGRGDIQYF. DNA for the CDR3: TGTGCCAGCAGTTTGGGGAGGGGTGACATTCAGTACTTC.